This record covers a single T cell receptor (beta chain). These data belong to a study of T cell responses to AZD1222 COVID-19 vaccine. Between the trimmed V and J ends, which lost 3 bases and 4 bases, there was a span of 15 bases. From germline, CDR1 is MNHEY and CDR2 SMNVEV (reference sequence). The CDR3 is 15 amino acids. Using immunoSEQ multiplex PCR, the repertoire was profiled, and TCRdb retains in-frame clones only, with some absent. The top ten clones hold over 1.5% of a sample with roughly 180,000 clones, approximately 91% of them seen once. The sample here was peripheral blood, taken 28 days after the second AZD1222 dose. This chain joins TRBV27 and TRBJ1-2, with no clear D. The receptor comes from an adult who received the AZD1222 COVID-19 vaccine. Written as DNA, the CDR3 is TGTGCCAGCAGTTTTGAGAGAGAGGGTGTCTATGGCTACACCTTC. Translated: CASSFEREGVYGYTF.